This T cell receptor (beta chain) was documented in a study of cytotoxic CD8 clonotypes in ibrutinib-treated CLL (dated by TCRdb to the early 2020s). Turning to the overall study: The cohort had eleven to twelve relapsed/refractory and 15 treatment-naive patients; 17 to 18 were IGHV unmutated. Partial responses were observed in some 24 patients and complete responses in 2; after a median follow-up of around 68 months, remission was maintained in about 15 patients and progression was observed in approximately 12. An average of about 250,000 productive templates and 80,000 to 95,000 productive rearrangements was obtained per sample. Longitudinal samples were available for about 30% of the 86 trial participants. Response samples were taken after a median of around 13 months on treatment, ranging from roughly 6 to 36 months. Cryopreserved peripheral blood mononuclear cells were collected at three points: before therapy, at response, and at either sustained remission or disease progression. All remission and progressive disease samples were collected while patients were still receiving ibrutinib. Overall results and qualifications from the work: Clonality increased at ibrutinib response, stayed stable in sustained remission, and fell back toward baseline at progression. Baseline clonality was found to be higher than that of age-matched healthy donors and was strongly correlated with circulating CD8+ T-cell counts. Public clonotypes were rare and either contracted or stayed stable during treatment, and the rise in clonality at ibrutinib response reflected the expansion of private clonotypes. Sampling times were not matched between sustained-remission and progressing patients, and lymph node repertoires were not studied.

On a MiSeq, deep resolution sequencing aimed for a depth between 1 in 1 million and 1 in 200,000 T cells, with each clonotype covered 10x on average. The immunoSEQ hsTCRB Kit was used to generate TCR beta libraries. Concerning the study's data processing: Data were analyzed with ImmunoSEQ Data Assistant and ImmunoSEQ Analyzer, with V, D and J genes assigned per IMGT definitions. Clonality, which ranges from 0 to 1, was calculated as one minus the normalized Shannon entropy of productive rearrangement frequencies. Only overrepresented clonotypes making up at least 0.05% of each patient's repertoire were included in the public clonotype analysis. Repertoires from roughly 13 age-matched healthy donors in immuneACCESS were used as clonality controls. TCRdb took over this immuneACCESS table, retaining in-frame rearrangements with V and J assigned. Such tables are incomplete; in checked studies, under half of the missing clones stem from an unresolved V gene, and the remainder is unexplained. Clone size and the V and J calls come from that table; the DNA yielded D and trimming. The sample table holds nearly 300,000 clones, of which roughly four fifths were seen once. Around 6% of the sample goes to the ten largest clones.

The time point label corresponds to: progressive disease on ibrutinib. Approximately 2 micrograms of genomic DNA were extracted from cryopreserved PBMCs for TCR beta library preparation. Longitudinal blood samples from CLL patients on ibrutinib monotherapy were analyzed using high-throughput TCR beta sequencing. Patients were enrolled in a phase 2 open-label single-center ibrutinib monotherapy trial. V was cut back by 8 bases and J by 6 bases, leaving a gap of 22 bases between them. From a lookup of the germline V gene, CDR1 and CDR2 are SGHVS and FNYEAQ. The CDR3 numbers 15 residues from cysteine through phenylalanine. Of all the DNA, just the CDR3 is kept, 45 bases in frame from base 1. As concerns this clone: Its antigen is currently not known. No qualities accompany the bases; no much larger clone lies one base away.

The specimen comprised PBMCs, sampled at disease progression, from a patient treated with ibrutinib. The TCR originated in a human donor with chronic lymphocytic leukemia. The V gene is TRBV7-6 and the J gene is TRBJ1-2; the D gene is unclear. The CDR3 loop reads CASSGSVSGADGYTF. The sequenced DNA is TGTGCCAGCTCCGGCTCCGTGTCGGGCGCGGATGGCTACACCTTC.